This T cell receptor (beta chain) came from a study of blood T cell repertoires in COVID-19. On the study more broadly: Samples came from the United States, Italy and Spain, spanning acute and convalescent COVID-19. PBMCs, B-cell-depleted T cells, or T cells provided the cDNA or gDNA that made up the material.

In this sample, this clone turned up once. Original processing notes: How many nucleated cells were present was estimated from reference gene primer amplification. Sequenced by immunoSEQ multiplex PCR; TCRdb stores in-frame clones only, minus some. That table furnishes V, J and clone size, whereas the DNA furnished D and trimming. The profile shows about 180,000 clones, 80% to 90% of them singletons. This CDR3 has 12 amino acids. The ends were cut back, 3 bases at V and 5 bases at J, with 6 bases in the middle. Looked up from germline, CDR1 is MDHEN and CDR2 is SYDVKM. Seattle cases were enrolled at active infection and followed longitudinally.

The sequenced material came from peripheral blood. This chain connects TRBV28 to TRBJ2-3, with D uncertain. The receptor's source is a woman of 80 years or more with COVID-19, enrolled during active disease. CDR3 DNA sequence: TGTGCCAGCAGTTTGGTGAGAGATACGCAGTATTTT. Residues: CASSLVRDTQYF.